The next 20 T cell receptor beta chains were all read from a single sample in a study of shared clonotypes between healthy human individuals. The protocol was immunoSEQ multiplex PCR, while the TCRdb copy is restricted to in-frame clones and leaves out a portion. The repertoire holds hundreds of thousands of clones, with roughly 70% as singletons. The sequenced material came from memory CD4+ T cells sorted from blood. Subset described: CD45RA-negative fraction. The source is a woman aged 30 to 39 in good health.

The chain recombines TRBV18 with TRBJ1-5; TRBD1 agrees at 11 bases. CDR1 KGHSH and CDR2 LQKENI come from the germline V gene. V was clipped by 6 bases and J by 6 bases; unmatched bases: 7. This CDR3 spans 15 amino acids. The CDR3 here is CASSPPGQGVQPQHF. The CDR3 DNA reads TGTGCCAGCTCGCCTCCGGGACAGGGGGTTCAGCCCCAGCATTTT.

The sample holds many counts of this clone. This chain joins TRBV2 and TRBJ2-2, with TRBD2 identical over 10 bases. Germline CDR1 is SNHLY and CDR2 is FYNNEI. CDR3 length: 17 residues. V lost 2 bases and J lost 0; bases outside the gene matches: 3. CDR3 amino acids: CASSERAGGSNTGELFF. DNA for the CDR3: TGTGCCAGCAGTGAACGAGCGGGAGGGTCGAACACCGGGGAGCTGTTTTTT.

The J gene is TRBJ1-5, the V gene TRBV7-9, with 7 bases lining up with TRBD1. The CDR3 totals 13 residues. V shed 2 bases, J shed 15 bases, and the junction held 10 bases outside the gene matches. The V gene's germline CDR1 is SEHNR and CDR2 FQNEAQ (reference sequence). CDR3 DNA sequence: TGTGCCAGCAGCTTACAAAGGGACAGAGAGTTGCATTTT. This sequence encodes CASSLQRDRELHF. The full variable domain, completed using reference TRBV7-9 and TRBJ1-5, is DTGVSQNPRHKITKRGQNVTFRCDPISEHNRLYWYRQTLGQGPEFLTYFQNEAQLEKSRLLSDRFSAERPKGSFSTLEIQRTEQGDSAMYLCASSLQRDRELHFGDGTRLSIL.

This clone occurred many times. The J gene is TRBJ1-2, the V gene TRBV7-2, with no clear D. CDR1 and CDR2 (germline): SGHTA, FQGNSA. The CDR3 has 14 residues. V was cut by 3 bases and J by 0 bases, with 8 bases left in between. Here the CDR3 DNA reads TGTGCCAGCAGCTTGGGCATTGCTAACTATGGCTACACCTTC. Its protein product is CASSLGIANYGYTF.

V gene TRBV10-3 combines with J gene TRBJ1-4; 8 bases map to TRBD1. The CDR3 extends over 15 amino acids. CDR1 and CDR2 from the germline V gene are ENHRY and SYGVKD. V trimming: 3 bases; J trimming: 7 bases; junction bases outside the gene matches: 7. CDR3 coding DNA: TGTGCCATCAGTGACAAAGGTACAGGGGGTGAAAAACTGTTTTTT. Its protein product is CAISDKGTGGEKLFF.

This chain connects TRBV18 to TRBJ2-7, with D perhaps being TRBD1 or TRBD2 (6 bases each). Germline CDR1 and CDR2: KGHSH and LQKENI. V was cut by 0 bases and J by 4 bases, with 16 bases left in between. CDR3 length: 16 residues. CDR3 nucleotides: TGTGCCAGCTCACCACCTTGGCCGGGGGCAGAGTACGAGCAGTACTTC. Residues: CASSPPWPGAEYEQYF.

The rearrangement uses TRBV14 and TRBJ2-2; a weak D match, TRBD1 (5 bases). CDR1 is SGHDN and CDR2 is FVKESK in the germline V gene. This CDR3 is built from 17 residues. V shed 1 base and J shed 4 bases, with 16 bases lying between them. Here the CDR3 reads CASSQVGQGTGTGELFF. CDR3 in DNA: TGTGCCAGCAGCCAAGTTGGGCAGGGAACGGGCACCGGGGAGCTGTTTTTT.

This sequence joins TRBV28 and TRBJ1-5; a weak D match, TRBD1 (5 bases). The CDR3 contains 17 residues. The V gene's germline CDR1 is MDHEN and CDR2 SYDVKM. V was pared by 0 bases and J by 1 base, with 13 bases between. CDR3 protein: CASSLWRGDWSNQPQHF. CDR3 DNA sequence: TGTGCCAGCAGTTTATGGAGAGGGGATTGGAGCAATCAGCCCCAGCATTTT.

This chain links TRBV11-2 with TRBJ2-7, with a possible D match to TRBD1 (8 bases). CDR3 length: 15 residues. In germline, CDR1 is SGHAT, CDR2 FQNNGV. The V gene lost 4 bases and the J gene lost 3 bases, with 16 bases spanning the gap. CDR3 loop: CASSWGTGGDYEQYF. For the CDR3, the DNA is TGTGCCAGCAGCTGGGGCACAGGGGGGGACTACGAGCAGTACTTC.

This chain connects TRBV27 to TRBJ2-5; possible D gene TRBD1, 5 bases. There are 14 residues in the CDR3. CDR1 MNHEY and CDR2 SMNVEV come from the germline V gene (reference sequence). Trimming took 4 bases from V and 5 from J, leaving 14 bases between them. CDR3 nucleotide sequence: TGTGCCAGCAGTTGGGCAGGGTCTCGGGAGACCCAGTACTTC. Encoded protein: CASSWAGSRETQYF.

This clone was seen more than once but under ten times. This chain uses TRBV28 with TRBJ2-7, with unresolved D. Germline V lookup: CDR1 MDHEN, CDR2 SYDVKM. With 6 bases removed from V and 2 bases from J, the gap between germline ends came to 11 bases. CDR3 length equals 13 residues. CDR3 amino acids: CASSNGGAYEQYF. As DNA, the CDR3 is TGTGCCAGCAGCAACGGTGGGGCCTACGAGCAGTACTTC.

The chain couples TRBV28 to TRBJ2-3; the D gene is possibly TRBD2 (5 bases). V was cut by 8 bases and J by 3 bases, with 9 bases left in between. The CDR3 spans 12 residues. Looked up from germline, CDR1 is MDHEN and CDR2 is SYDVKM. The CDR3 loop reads CASGKRTDTQYF. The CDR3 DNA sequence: TGTGCCAGCGGAAAGCGGACAGATACGCAGTATTTT.

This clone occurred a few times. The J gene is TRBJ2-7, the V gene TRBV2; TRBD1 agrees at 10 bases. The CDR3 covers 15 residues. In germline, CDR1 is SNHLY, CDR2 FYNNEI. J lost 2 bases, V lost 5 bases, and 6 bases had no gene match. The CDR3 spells CASSSDRGYPYEQYF. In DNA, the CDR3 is TGTGCCAGCAGTTCGGACAGGGGGTATCCCTACGAGCAGTACTTC.

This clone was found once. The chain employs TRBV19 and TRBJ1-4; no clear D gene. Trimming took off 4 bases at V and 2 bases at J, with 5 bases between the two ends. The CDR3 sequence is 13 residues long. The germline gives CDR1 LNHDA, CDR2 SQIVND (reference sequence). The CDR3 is CASSSNTNEKLFF. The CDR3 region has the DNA TGTGCCAGTAGTAGTAACACTAATGAAAAACTGTTTTTT.

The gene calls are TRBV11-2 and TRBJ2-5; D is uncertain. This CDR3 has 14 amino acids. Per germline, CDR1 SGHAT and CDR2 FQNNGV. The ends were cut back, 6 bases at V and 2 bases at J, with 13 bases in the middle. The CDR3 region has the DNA TGTGCCAGCAGGGTCAGTGCGTGGCAAGAGACCCAGTACTTC. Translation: CASRVSAWQETQYF.

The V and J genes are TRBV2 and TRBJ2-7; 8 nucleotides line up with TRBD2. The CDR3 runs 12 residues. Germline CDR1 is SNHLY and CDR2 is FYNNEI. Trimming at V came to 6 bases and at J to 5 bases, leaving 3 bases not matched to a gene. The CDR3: CASRGLGDEQYF. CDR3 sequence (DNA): TGTGCCAGCAGGGGACTAGGCGACGAGCAGTACTTC.

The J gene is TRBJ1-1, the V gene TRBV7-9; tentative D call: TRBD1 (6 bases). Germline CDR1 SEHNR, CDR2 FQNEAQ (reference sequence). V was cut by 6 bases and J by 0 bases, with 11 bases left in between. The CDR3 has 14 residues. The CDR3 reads CASRSGGMNTEAFF. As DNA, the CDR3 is TGTGCCAGCAGATCGGGGGGCATGAACACTGAAGCTTTCTTT.

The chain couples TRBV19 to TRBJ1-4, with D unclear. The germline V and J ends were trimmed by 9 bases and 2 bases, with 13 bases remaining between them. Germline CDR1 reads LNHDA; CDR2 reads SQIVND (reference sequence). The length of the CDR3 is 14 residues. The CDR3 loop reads CARGSRETNEKLFF. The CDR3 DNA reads TGTGCCAGGGGGTCGAGGGAGACTAATGAAAAACTGTTTTTT.

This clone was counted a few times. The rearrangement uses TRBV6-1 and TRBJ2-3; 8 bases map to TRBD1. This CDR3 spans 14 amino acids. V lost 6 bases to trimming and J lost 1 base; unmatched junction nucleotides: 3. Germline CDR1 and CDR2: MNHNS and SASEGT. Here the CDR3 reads CASRPGQGTDTQYF. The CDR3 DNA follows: TGTGCCAGCAGACCGGGACAGGGCACAGATACGCAGTATTTT.

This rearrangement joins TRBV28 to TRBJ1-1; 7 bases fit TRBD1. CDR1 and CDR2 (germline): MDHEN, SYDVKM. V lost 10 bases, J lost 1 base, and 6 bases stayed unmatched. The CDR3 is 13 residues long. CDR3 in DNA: TGTGCCACCTCGGACAGGCCGAACACTGAAGCTTTCTTT. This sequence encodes CATSDRPNTEAFF.